Following are 30 T cell receptor beta chains from one sample sequenced in a study of blood T cell repertoires in COVID-19. Sequencing was performed with immunoSEQ multiplex PCR; in TCRdb, only in-frame clones are kept and a portion is missing. The sample gives about 210,000 clones, 65% to 90% of which show up once; 3.8% is in the top ten. The specimen sequenced was PBMCs or T cells enriched from blood (not recorded which). These receptors all come from a woman in her forties with acute COVID-19.

The genes are TRBV6-4 and TRBJ1-2; D is possibly TRBD1 (5 bases). CDR3 length equals 16 residues. Trimming removed 2 bases at V and 5 bases at J, with 18 bases between. Germline V lookup: CDR1 MRHNA, CDR2 SNTAGT. CDR3 loop: CASSDRPGADAYGYTF. As DNA, the CDR3 is TGTGCCAGCAGTGACCGACCTGGGGCCGATGCGTATGGCTACACCTTC.

The gene calls are TRBV18 and TRBJ2-7; D call uncertain. Deletions cut 0 bases from V and 2 bases from J, with 5 bases between. Germline-derived CDR1 and CDR2 are KGHSH and LQKENI. This CDR3 region has 13 residues. The CDR3, as DNA: TGTGCCAGCTCACCACCAAGAGCCTACGAGCAGTACTTC. Amino acids: CASSPPRAYEQYF.

This clone has more than one count but fewer than ten. This rearrangement joins TRBV13 to TRBJ1-1, with D perhaps matching TRBD1 (6 bases). The ends were cut back, 0 bases at V and 3 bases at J, with 11 bases in the middle. Germline V lookup: CDR1 PRHDT, CDR2 FYEKMQ (reference sequence). The CDR3 is 15 amino acids. CDR3 amino acids: CASSLGDRPYTEAFF. CDR3 DNA sequence: TGTGCCAGCAGCTTAGGGGACAGACCATACACTGAAGCTTTCTTT.

This rearrangement joins TRBV9 to TRBJ2-2; D is unresolved. Germline values: CDR1 SGDLS, CDR2 YYNGEE. The V end lost 0 bases, the J end lost 1 base, and 7 bases lay between the germline ends. The CDR3 loop spans 15 amino acids. In DNA form, the CDR3 reads TGTGCCAGCAGCGTAGACCCGCGGAACACCGGGGAGCTGTTTTTT. Protein: CASSVDPRNTGELFF.

The chain links TRBV6-5 to TRBJ2-3, with D possibly TRBD1 on 6 matching bases. Germline V gene lookup returns CDR1 MNHEY and CDR2 SVGAGI. CDR3 length: 14 amino acids. The V gene lost 7 bases and the J gene lost 5 bases, with 16 bases spanning the gap. The CDR3 region has the DNA TGTGCCAGCAAAAGGGGACATGACGGAGATACGCAGTATTTT. Translation gives CASKRGHDGDTQYF.

V gene TRBV6-5 combines with J gene TRBJ1-2; no clear D. Germline V CDR1 and CDR2: MNHEY, SVGAGI. The V end was cut by 8 bases, the J end by 8 bases, with 12 bases between. This CDR3 has 11 amino acids. The CDR3 is CASWAVQGYTF. The CDR3 coding sequence is TGTGCCAGCTGGGCAGTGCAAGGCTACACCTTC.

The chain recombines TRBV7-2 with TRBJ2-3, with 8 positions matching TRBD2. The CDR3 consists of 14 residues. With V trimmed by 1 base and J by 4 bases, 1 base remained unmatched. Looked up from germline, CDR1 is SGHTA and CDR2 is FQGNSA. DNA of the CDR3: TGTGCCAGCAGCTTAGTCGGGAGGGCAGATACGCAGTATTTT. This translates into CASSLVGRADTQYF.

The chain combines TRBV9 with TRBJ2-2; D is perhaps TRBD2 (7 bases). V lost 7 bases and J lost 6, with 22 bases in between. The CDR3 is 16 amino acids. Germline V gives CDR1 SGDLS, CDR2 YYNGEE. The CDR3: CASDLVGGAGAGELFF. The CDR3 region has the DNA TGTGCCAGCGACCTCGTTGGGGGGGCCGGTGCCGGGGAGCTGTTTTTT.

The chain joins TRBV5-6 to TRBJ2-2; 10 positions agree with TRBD1. V was pared by 6 bases and J by 4 bases, with 6 bases of the junction left unmatched. Germline CDR1 is SGHDT and CDR2 is YYEEEE. This CDR3 contains 15 residues. For the CDR3, the DNA is TGTGCCAGCACTAGACAGGGGGCGGTCACCGGGGAGCTGTTTTTT. This gives the protein CASTRQGAVTGELFF.

The rearrangement uses TRBV7-3 and TRBJ2-3, with D tentatively TRBD2 (6 bases). The CDR3 extends over 15 amino acids. Trimming removed 3 bases from V and 0 bases from J, with 10 bases in between. Per the germline V gene, CDR1 is SGHTA and CDR2 is FQGTGA. CDR3: CASSFSGLSTDTQYF. CDR3 DNA sequence: TGTGCCAGCAGCTTTAGCGGTCTTAGCACAGATACGCAGTATTTT.

This chain joins TRBV7-9 and TRBJ2-3; 7 bases agree with TRBD2. Germline trimming cut 3 bases from V and 0 bases from J; bases unmatched to any gene: 9. This CDR3 is built from 17 residues. From germline, CDR1 is SEHNR and CDR2 FQNEAQ (reference sequence). For the CDR3, the DNA is TGTGCCAGCAGCTTGGGGACTACCTACGCTAGCACAGATACGCAGTATTTT. Translating gives CASSLGTTYASTDTQYF.

This clone was seen only once. The chain links TRBV7-9 to TRBJ2-7, with TRBD2 as a possible D gene (6 bases). The V and J ends lost 7 bases and 0 bases respectively, with 19 bases between them. The CDR3 is 16 amino acids. CDR1 and CDR2 (germline): SEHNR, FQNEAQ (reference sequence). This chain's CDR3 is CASTLMVAESSYEQYF. In DNA, the CDR3 is TGTGCCAGCACCCTCATGGTAGCGGAGAGCTCCTACGAGCAGTACTTC. The full variable domain, with the rest looked up from reference TRBV7-9 and TRBJ2-7, is DTGVSQNPRHKITKRGQNVTFRCDPISEHNRLYWYRQTLGQGPEFLTYFQNEAQLEKSRLLSDRFSAERPKGSFSTLEIQRTEQGDSAMYLCASTLMVAESSYEQYFGPGTRLTVT.

CDR3 residues: CASSWPTSGETSSYNEQFF. CDR3 nucleotides: TGCGCCAGCAGCTGGCCGACTAGCGGAGAAACTAGCTCCTACAATGAGCAGTTCTTC. V is TRBV5-1 and J is TRBJ2-1; 9 bases match TRBD2. This CDR3 contains 19 residues. Germline lookup yields CDR1 SGHRS and CDR2 YFSETQ. V dropped 3 bases and J dropped 0; count of bases not matched to a gene: 13.

This chain uses TRBV10-1 with TRBJ2-7; D might be TRBD2 (7 bases). The CDR3 is made up of 13 amino acids. The V end lost 2 bases, the J end lost 5 bases, and 10 bases lay between the germline ends. Per germline, CDR1 WNHNN and CDR2 SYGVQD (reference sequence). The CDR3 protein is CASSEQGRDEQYF. The CDR3 nucleotides are TGCGCCAGCAGTGAGCAGGGGAGGGACGAGCAGTACTTC.

The rearrangement links TRBV10-2 to TRBJ2-7; tentatively, D is TRBD1 (6 bases). Germline CDR1 WSHSY, CDR2 SAAADI. Trimming removed 7 bases from V and 5 bases from J, with 12 bases in between. The CDR3 contains 12 residues. CDR3 amino acids: CASKATGDEQYF. The CDR3 DNA sequence: TGCGCCAGCAAGGCGACAGGCGACGAGCAGTACTTC.

This chain uses TRBV4-2 with TRBJ2-7; the match to TRBD2 covers 7 bases. Germline V gene sequence: CDR1 LGHNA, CDR2 YNFKEQ. The CDR3 runs 15 residues. The ends lost 0 bases at V and 2 bases at J; junction bases unmatched: 4. CDR3 DNA sequence: TGTGCCAGCAGCCAAGAATCTAGCGGCCCCTACGAGCAGTACTTC. As protein: CASSQESSGPYEQYF.

The chain combines TRBV19 with TRBJ1-1; D is perhaps TRBD1 (6 bases). Germline V gives CDR1 LNHDA, CDR2 SQIVND (reference sequence). Trimming left V 5 bases short and J 6 bases short, with 16 bases between. The CDR3 consists of 14 residues. CDR3 amino acids: CASSAQTGISEAFF. The CDR3 DNA follows: TGTGCCAGTAGTGCCCAAACAGGGATATCTGAAGCTTTCTTT.

This clone was seen just once. The chain is built from TRBV28 and TRBJ1-6, with 7 nucleotides matching TRBD1. V lost 5 bases to trimming and J lost 7 bases; unmatched junction nucleotides: 14. This CDR3 region has 17 residues. In germline, CDR1 is MDHEN, CDR2 SYDVKM. The CDR3 reads CASSKWVTGSMNSPLHF. CDR3 nucleotides: TGTGCCAGCAGTAAGTGGGTGACAGGGAGTATGAATTCACCCCTCCACTTT.

This chain links TRBV7-8 with TRBJ2-1; the match to TRBD2 covers 10 bases. Trimming cost V 0 bases and J 4 bases; bases outside gene matches: 6. Germline-derived CDR1 and CDR2 are SGHVS and FQNEAQ. CDR3 size: 17 residues. CDR3 residues: CASSLAETSGWYNEQFF. The CDR3, as DNA: TGTGCCAGCAGCTTAGCAGAGACTAGCGGGTGGTACAATGAGCAGTTCTTC.

This rearrangement joins TRBV3-1 (or the pseudogene TRBV3-2) to TRBJ2-5, with 12 bases fitting TRBD2. The CDR3 consists of 15 residues. J was trimmed by 4 bases and V by 2 bases; bases with no gene match: 2. Germline CDR1 is LGHDT and CDR2 is YNNKEL (reference sequence). This CDR3 is CASSQPGLAGETQYF. The CDR3 DNA reads as TGTGCCAGCAGCCAACCGGGACTAGCGGGAGAGACCCAGTACTTC.

The chain carries TRBV7-6 and TRBJ2-4; 7 bases line up with TRBD2. CDR1 and CDR2 (germline): SGHVS, FNYEAQ. The CDR3 spans 16 residues. J gave up 0 bases and V 7 bases, and 9 bases lay outside the gene matches. The CDR3 bases are TGTGCCAGCATCAAGCGGGGAAAACTAGCCAAAAACATTCAGTACTTC. This gives the protein CASIKRGKLAKNIQYF.

The chain recombines TRBV28 with TRBJ1-5; possible D gene TRBD1, 5 bases. The germline V gene has CDR1 MDHEN and CDR2 SYDVKM. V dropped 10 bases and J dropped 6 bases, with 19 bases sitting between them. This CDR3 has 14 residues. DNA of the CDR3: TGTGCCACCACGGACGGTGGGGCCGGTCAGCCCCAGCATTTT. This translates into CATTDGGAGQPQHF.

This clone was counted once. The rearrangement joins TRBV28 to TRBJ2-6, with a tentative D call TRBD1 (6 bases). Per germline, CDR1 MDHEN and CDR2 SYDVKM. CDR3 length equals 15 residues. V lost 5 bases, J lost 0 bases, and 8 bases lay in between. The CDR3 DNA reads TGTGCCAGCAGTGGACAGAGCTCTGGGGCCAACGTCCTGACTTTC. Translating it yields CASSGQSSGANVLTF.

At least ten counts were recorded for this clone. Different DNA sequences within this sample yield the same CDR3. The rearrangement links TRBV2 to TRBJ1-6, with 7 bases identical to TRBD1. V dropped 7 bases and J dropped 7; count of bases not matched to a gene: 4. The CDR3 extends over 13 amino acids. The V gene's germline CDR1 is SNHLY and CDR2 FYNNEI. In nucleotides, the CDR3 is TGTGCCAGCACCAGACAGGGAAATTCACCCCTCCACTTT. Amino acids: CASTRQGNSPLHF. Using reference TRBV2 and TRBJ1-6 for the parts outside the CDR3, the full variable domain is EPEVTQTPSHQVTQMGQEVILRCVPISNHLYFYWYRQILGQKVEFLVSFYNNEISEKSEIFDDQFSVERPDGSNFTLKIRSTKLEDSAMYFCASTRQGNSPLHFGNGTRLTVT.

V is TRBV9 and J is TRBJ2-1; TRBD2 agrees at 8 bases. After removal of 3 bases from V and 8 bases from J, the junction contained 13 bases not matched to a gene. The length of the CDR3 is 16 residues. Germline V CDR1 and CDR2: SGDLS, YYNGEE. The CDR3 spells CASSGAGTSLLDEQFF. The CDR3 DNA follows: TGTGCCAGCAGCGGAGCCGGGACTAGTCTCCTAGATGAGCAGTTCTTC.

The chain uses TRBV30 and TRBJ2-5, with D possibly being TRBD1 (5 bases). The CDR3 has 13 amino acids. Germline CDR1 is GTSNPN and CDR2 is SVGIG (reference sequence). V dropped 2 bases and J dropped 2 bases, with 9 bases sitting between them. The CDR3 DNA follows: TGTGCCTGGAGTCCGACAGTTCAAGAGACCCAGTACTTC. This translates into CAWSPTVQETQYF. Using reference TRBV30 and TRBJ2-5 for the parts outside the CDR3, the full variable domain is SQTIHQWPATLVQPVGSPLSLECTVEGTSNPNLYWYRQAAGRGLQLLFYSVGIGQISSEVPQNLSASRPQDRQFILSSKKLLLSDSGFYLCAWSPTVQETQYFGPGTRLLVL.

CDR3 sequence reads: CASSPPAQGANNEQFF. CDR3 DNA: TGCGCCAGCAGCCCCCCCGCACAGGGGGCCAACAATGAGCAGTTCTTC. This rearrangement joins TRBV5-1 to TRBJ2-1; 9 positions match TRBD1. V shed 4 bases, J shed 5 bases, and the junction held 10 bases outside the gene matches. Germline V gene data show CDR1 as SGHRS and CDR2 as YFSETQ. CDR3 length equals 16 residues.

V usage is TRBV6-1 and J usage is TRBJ2-3, with 14 bases that match TRBD2. From germline, CDR1 is MNHNS and CDR2 SASEGT. The J segment lost 6 bases and the V segment lost 4 bases, leaving 6 bases of the junction unmatched. The CDR3 covers 16 residues. DNA of the CDR3: TGTGCCAGCAGTGGCTCGACTAGCGGGAGGGGGGATACGCAGTATTTT. This codes for CASSGSTSGRGDTQYF.

The chain carries TRBV7-2 and TRBJ2-3, with a tentative D call TRBD1 (6 bases). The germline CDR1 and CDR2 sequences are SGHTA and FQGNSA. V lost 4 bases to trimming and J lost 6 bases, with 20 bases between them. This CDR3 has 16 residues. CDR3 sequence reads: CASSSPGQIGEDTQYF. CDR3 coding DNA: TGTGCCAGCAGCTCACCCGGACAGATTGGGGAGGATACGCAGTATTTT. Combining the CDR3 with reference TRBV7-2 and TRBJ2-3 gives the whole variable domain GAGVSQSPSNKVTEKGKDVELRCDPISGHTALYWYRQSLGQGLEFLIYFQGNSAPDKSGLPSDRFSAERTGGSVSTLTIQRTQQEDSAVYLCASSSPGQIGEDTQYFGPGTRLTVL.

The chain recombines TRBV28 with TRBJ1-2, with 9 bases fitting TRBD1. There are 14 residues in the CDR3. After removal of 3 bases from V and 10 bases from J, the junction contained 9 bases not matched to a gene. The germline V gene encodes CDR1 MDHEN and CDR2 SYDVKM. The DNA of the CDR3 is TGTGCCAGCAGTTTCGGAGGGGACAGGGTCGACTACACCTTC. Its protein is CASSFGGDRVDYTF.